This TCR beta chain was sequenced during a study of shared clonotypes between healthy human individuals. The V gene end was trimmed by 6 bases and the J gene end by 5 bases; junction bases not matched to a gene: 7. Germline lookup yields CDR1 SQVTM and CDR2 ANQGSEA. The CDR3 contains 13 residues. A CD45RA+ naive subset and a CD45RA-negative memory subset were split from CD4+ cells. Deep-level running was used for the assay. Replicate PCRs run on sorted subsets employed around 200 ng DNA, about 27,000 T cell genomes. TCRdb keeps only in-frame clones here, not all; method: immunoSEQ multiplex PCR. The sample lists some 200,000 clones; approximately 65% were seen once. This clone was observed a single time. Other DNA sequences in the same sample also yield this CDR3.

Sequencing was carried out using memory CD4+ T cells sorted from blood. Sample subset: CD45RA-negative fraction. The rearrangement joins TRBV29-1 to TRBJ2-5, with TRBD1 matching over 9 bases. The sequence derives from a man between 25 and 39 years old in good health. The CDR3 DNA is TGCAGCGTCGGACAGACAGGGGGTGAGACCCAGTACTTC. This encodes CSVGQTGGETQYF.